The text below deals with one T cell receptor beta chain. Its antigen target is currently unknown. Base qualities were left out, and no much larger clone turns up one base away. The library was built by means of the immunoSEQ multiplex PCR assay. In TCRdb, the immuneACCESS table is reduced to in-frame sequences with V and J assigned. These tables do not hold every clone; where another copy was compared, an unresolved V gene accounts for under half, and the others remain unexplained. For this sample there are roughly 93,000 clones; approximately 95% appear just once. The ten biggest clones cover roughly 0.28% of the sample. The entry originates in a study of technical replicates of blood from a few donors (dated by TCRdb to about 2017). The CDR3 spans 13 residues, from the cysteine through the phenylalanine. CDR3 DNA is the only sequence kept; it has 39 bases, read in frame from the first base. CDR1 and CDR2 are read off the germline V gene (reference sequence) as LNHDA and SQIVND. Here V drops 6 bases and J drops 7 bases, and the junction holds 9 bases not matched to any gene.

This sequence originates from a human donor in good health. The V and J segments used are TRBV19 and TRBJ2-7; 7 central nucleotides agree with TRBD2. The sequencing sample was made of T cells isolated from PBMCs. The nucleotide sequence is given as TGTGCCAGTAGAGTCGCGGGCGGGAGAGAGCAGTACTTC. The encoded protein is CASRVAGGREQYF.